The sequence of this T cell receptor (beta chain) was determined in a study of cytomegalovirus exposure and HLA in healthy donors. Study in general: Researchers found that about four fifths of 350 to 500 genotyped donors fell within the Caucasian-associated ancestry cluster.

In its sample, this clone was seen a few times. Vbeta (60) and Jbeta (13) primers were used in the PCR. Some clones are missing from TCRdb's copy, which holds only in-frame ones; the method was immunoSEQ multiplex PCR. The sample lists 110,000 or so clones; 15% were seen once. The germline CDR1 and CDR2 sequences are SGHTA and FQGNSA. This CDR3 has 14 amino acids. V dropped 6 bases and J dropped 7; count of bases not matched to a gene: 6. The sequence was collected from a female donor in good health and CMV-seronegative. The rearrangement joins TRBV7-2 to TRBJ1-6, with TRBD1 identical over 7 bases. What was sequenced was PBMCs. CDR3 residues: CASRGDSGNSPLHF. Written as DNA, the CDR3 is TGTGCCAGCAGAGGGGACAGCGGAAATTCACCCCTCCACTTT. The full variable domain, rest sourced from reference TRBV7-2 and TRBJ1-6, is GAGVSQSPSNKVTEKGKDVELRCDPISGHTALYWYRQSLGQGLEFLIYFQGNSAPDKSGLPSDRFSAERTGGSVSTLTIQRTQQEDSAVYLCASRGDSGNSPLHFGNGTRLTVT.